The sequence of this T cell receptor (beta chain) was determined in a study of blood T cell repertoires in COVID-19. Background on the study: Spain, Italy and the United States supplied samples that represented acute and convalescent COVID-19. PBMCs, B-cell-depleted T cells, or T cells provided the cDNA or gDNA that made up the material.

Authors' analysis steps: Using reference gene primer amplification, nucleated cell counts were estimated. The data were produced by immunoSEQ multiplex PCR, yet TCRdb's version contains in-frame clones alone and is incomplete. The V and J calls and clone size were taken over from that table, and D and trimming were inferred from the DNA. The sample holds roughly 120,000 clones, approximately 70% seen once. With 5 bases removed from V and 2 bases from J, the gap between germline ends came to 13 bases. Per germline, CDR1 SGHTA and CDR2 FQGTGA. This CDR3 contains 15 residues. Specimen: peripheral blood. The source is a woman aged 55-70 years with acute or convalescent COVID-19. The chain recombines TRBV7-3 with TRBJ1-3; D is possibly TRBD1 (6 bases). The CDR3 reads CASSAGAGAGNTIYF. CDR3 sequence (DNA): TGTGCCAGCAGCGCCGGGGCAGGGGCTGGAAACACCATATATTTT.